The rows below give T cell receptor beta chains drawn from one sample of a study of T cells after yellow fever vaccination. In TCRdb, the 5' RACE reads were re-called with MiXCR into one record per CDR3 protein. The sample consists of 500,000 to 650,000 distinct CDR3 sequences, roughly 17% of them appearing once. Material: PBMCs, obtained around 5 days after the first yellow fever vaccination. All receptors come from a man between 18 and 29 years old who received the YFV17D yellow fever vaccine. The CDR3 runs from the conserved cysteine through the conserved F or W. The order of the fields is V gene, clone size, D gene, J gene, CDR3 DNA, CDR3 protein. D genes are given only for firm matches. Not every row has a clone size; where given, it reads once, few, many or a size class.

TRBV7-3	NA	TRBD2	TRBJ2-2	TGTGCCAGCAGCCGAGCGGGGTCGAACACCGGGGAGCTGTTTTTT	CASSRAGSNTGELFF
TRBV6-2/TRBV6-3	NA	NA	TRBJ2-7	TGTGCCAGCGAGCCCCAGGGTGACCACGAGCAGTACTTC	CASEPQGDHEQYF
TRBV7-9	NA	NA	TRBJ2-3	TGTGCCAGCAGCGCCGGACTCCGTCACCGCACAGATACGCAGTATTTT	CASSAGLRHRTDTQYF
TRBV7-3	few	TRBD1	TRBJ1-1	TGTGCCAGCAGCATATCCGGGACAGCGAACACTGAAGCTTTCTTT	CASSISGTANTEAFF
TRBV5-6	NA	NA	TRBJ1-3	TGTGCCAGCAGTCAACCGGGACACAGCTCTGGAAACACCATATATTTT	CASSQPGHSSGNTIYF
TRBV20-1	NA	NA	TRBJ1-2	TGCAGTGCCAGAAACACAGAGAACTATGGCTACACCTTC	CSARNTENYGYTF
TRBV20-1	NA	TRBD2	TRBJ2-5	TGCAGTGCTAGAGATCGGGAGGCCCAAGAGACCCAGTACTTC	CSARDREAQETQYF
TRBV2	NA	NA	TRBJ1-5	TGTGCCAGCAGTGAATTAAATACAATCGGGGGGAATCAGCCCCAGCATTTT	CASSELNTIGGNQPQHF
TRBV20-1	many	NA	TRBJ2-2	TGCAGTGCTGTCCCCCGGGGGGCATTCGGCGGGGAGCTGTTTTTT	CSAVPRGAFGGELFF
TRBV5-4	many	NA	TRBJ2-1	TGTGCCAGCAGCGGGGACAACCACAATGAGCAGTTCTTC	CASSGDNHNEQFF
TRBV5-1	NA	NA	TRBJ1-4	TGCGCCAGCAGCTTGGGGGCCTGGGAAAAACTGTTTTTT	CASSLGAWEKLFF
TRBV5-1	few	NA	TRBJ1-1	TGCGCCAGCAGCTTGGCAGGGTTATCCACTGAAGCTTTCTTT	CASSLAGLSTEAFF
TRBV10-3	NA	NA	TRBJ2-1	TGTGCCATCAGTGTAGTGACAGATGGCCGAAATGAGCAGTTCTTC	CAISVVTDGRNEQFF